This TCR beta chain was captured by sequencing in a study of T cell repertoires in cytomegalovirus infection (dated by TCRdb to between 2018 and 2020). Background on the whole study: The peptide stimulations were aimed at well-studied HLA-B-restricted epitopes as well as recently identified HLA-C-restricted CMV epitopes, whose presentation resists viral immunomodulation. Donor HLA type was relevant to the analysis, because carriage of CMV infection together with the matching HLA type was indicated by public TCR beta signatures. The paper as a whole reports these results and caveats: The ex vivo response was dominated by HLA-C-restricted CMV-specific TCR beta clonotypes, which also provided the single most frequent clonotype in two of eight donors. Cumulative frequency of public TCR beta family members discriminated carriers of CMV infection plus the relevant HLA type in this cohort and an independent roughly 320-donor cohort.

Sequencing was performed on an Illumina HiSeq 1500. Through fastp at Q25 and MiXCR, TCRdb rebuilt clones from the public reads, retaining in-frame beta chains. Duplicate CDR3 protein sequences are folded into a single record with the most common DNA and genes. In this sample the table shows more than 20,000 distinct CDR3 sequences, around 43% of which occur a single time. 90% to 95% of the sample belongs to the ten largest clones. Regarding this clonotype: The antigen this receptor binds is unknown. No qualities accompany the bases; no much larger clone lies one base away.

In the paper's terms, the treatment or condition label means: in vitro stimulation with specific CMV peptide epitopes to enrich CMV-specific T cells. The sample here was CD8+ T cells from cultured PBMCs, taken from culture after CMV antigen stimulation. The TCR originated in a human donor in good health (CMV status not recorded). Some clones in this sample may be carry-over from other donors' samples.

The DNA sequence follows: TGTGCCAGCAGCCCACCCGGACAGTTCAATGAGCAGTTCTTC. Its coded protein is CASSPPGQFNEQFF. The chain uses TRBV7-6 and TRBJ2-1; matching of 6 bases hints at TRBD1 as the D gene. The CDR3 spans 14 residues, from the cysteine through the phenylalanine. The sequence is cut down to CDR3 DNA, 42 bases in frame from base 1. The germline V gene gives CDR1 as SGHVS and CDR2 as FNYEAQ. V is shortened by 5 bases, J by 6 bases, and the region joining them spans 14 bases. The full variable domain, completed from the reference TRBV7-6 and TRBJ2-1 proteins outside the CDR3, reads GAGVSQSPRYKVTKRGQDVALRCDPISGHVSLYWYRQALGQGPEFLTYFNYEAQQDKSGLPNDRFSAERPEGSISTLTIQRTEQRDSAMYRCASSPPGQFNEQFFGPGTRLTVL.